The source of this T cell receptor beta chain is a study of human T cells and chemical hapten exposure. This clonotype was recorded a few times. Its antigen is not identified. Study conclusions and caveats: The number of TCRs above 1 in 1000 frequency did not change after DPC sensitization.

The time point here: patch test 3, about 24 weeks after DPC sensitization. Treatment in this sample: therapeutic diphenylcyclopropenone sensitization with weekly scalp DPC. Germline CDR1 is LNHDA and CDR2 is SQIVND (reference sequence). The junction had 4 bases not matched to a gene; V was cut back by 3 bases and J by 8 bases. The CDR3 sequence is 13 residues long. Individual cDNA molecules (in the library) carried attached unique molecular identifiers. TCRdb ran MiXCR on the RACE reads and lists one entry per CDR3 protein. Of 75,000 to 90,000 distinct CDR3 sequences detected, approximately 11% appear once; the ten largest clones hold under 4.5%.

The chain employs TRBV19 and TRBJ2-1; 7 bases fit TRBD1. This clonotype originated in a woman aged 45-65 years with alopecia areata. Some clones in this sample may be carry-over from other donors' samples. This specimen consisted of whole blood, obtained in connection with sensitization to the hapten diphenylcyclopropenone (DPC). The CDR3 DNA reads TGTGCCAGTAGTATCGACAGGGTGGATGAGCAGTTCTTC. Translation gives CASSIDRVDEQFF.